This is a list of T cell receptor beta chains from one sample in a study of identical twins. TCRdb fed the 5' RACE reads into MiXCR, producing one record per CDR3 protein. The sample gives about 240,000 distinct CDR3 sequences, 7.5% of which show up once; 5.4% is in the top ten. Separately, the same data were catalogued under a study of yellow fever vaccine responses in identical twins.

Sequenced input: CD8+ T cells sorted from blood. Receptors originate from a woman under 30 in good health. The CDR3 runs from the conserved cysteine through the conserved F or W. Fields, in order: clone size, D gene, J gene, V gene, CDR3 protein, CDR3 DNA. A D gene is named only where the DNA matches it firmly. Where a row states a size, it is once, few, many or the class of an expanded clone; other rows omit it.

many TRBD2 TRBJ2-3 TRBV4-1 CASSLRTSGGADTQYF TGCGCCAGCAGCCTTCGGACTAGCGGGGGGGCAGATACGCAGTATTTT
- TRBD1 TRBJ1-5 TRBV20-1 CSASPGTGNQPQHF TGCAGTGCTAGCCCCGGGACAGGGAATCAGCCCCAGCATTTT
few TRBD1 TRBJ1-1 TRBV7-2 CASSRGTGVDEAFF TGTGCCAGCAGTAGGGGGACAGGGGTAGATGAAGCTTTCTTT
many - TRBJ1-1 TRBV25-1 CASSDGRDPVAFF TGTGCCAGCAGCGACGGGCGCGACCCGGTAGCTTTCTTT
- TRBD2 TRBJ2-3 TRBV2 CASSSTSGSHRDTQYF TGTGCCAGCAGCTCTACTAGCGGGAGCCACCGAGATACGCAGTATTTT
few - TRBJ1-1 TRBV4-1 CASSLLSGNTEAFF TGCGCCAGCAGCCTTCTTAGCGGGAACACTGAAGCTTTCTTT
few TRBD2 TRBJ2-2 TRBV27 CASSLAYLAGGTGELFF TGTGCCAGCAGTTTAGCATATCTAGCGGGAGGTACCGGGGAGCTGTTTTTT
many - TRBJ2-1 TRBV13 CASSSDYEQFF TGTGCCAGCAGCTCCGATTATGAGCAGTTCTTC
few - TRBJ2-1 TRBV6-5 CASSYSIEFAAPDNEQFF TGTGCCAGCAGTTACTCGATTGAGTTTGCGGCTCCAGACAATGAGCAGTTCTTC
few TRBD2 TRBJ2-1 TRBV20-1 CSARGLAGAGDEQFF TGCAGTGCTAGGGGACTAGCGGGTGCTGGGGATGAGCAGTTCTTC
few - TRBJ1-1 TRBV27 CASSVPGRMNTEAFF TGTGCCAGCAGTGTCCCCGGGCGGATGAACACTGAAGCTTTCTTT
- TRBD2 TRBJ2-3 TRBV6-1 CASRPPGLADTQYF TGTGCCAGCAGGCCCCCGGGACTAGCAGATACGCAGTATTTT
- TRBD2 TRBJ2-5 TRBV7-8 CASSQGGSRERTSSETQYF TGTGCCAGCAGCCAGGGTGGATCTAGAGAAAGGACTAGCAGCGAGACCCAGTACTTC
- - TRBJ2-2 TRBV7-2 CASSRRGTGELFF TGTGCCAGCAGTAGACGGGGAACCGGGGAGCTGTTTTTT
- TRBD2 TRBJ2-1 TRBV6-5 CASSYGFTSGTSYNEQFF TGTGCCAGCAGTTACGGGTTCACTAGCGGGACCTCCTACAATGAGCAGTTCTTC
- - TRBJ2-1 TRBV12-3/TRBV12-4 CASSEDYSYNEQFF TGTGCCAGCAGCGAGGACTACTCCTACAATGAGCAGTTCTTC
few - TRBJ2-3 TRBV11-2 CASSQLVEQGTQYF TGTGCCAGCAGCCAGCTGGTGGAGCAGGGTACGCAGTATTTT
many TRBD1 TRBJ1-5 TRBV7-6 CASSLGQGLGQPQHF TGTGCCAGCAGCTTAGGACAGGGTTTGGGTCAGCCCCAGCATTTT
few - TRBJ1-1 TRBV10-3 CAISETDGPMNTEAFF TGTGCCATCAGTGAGACGGACGGCCCTATGAACACTGAAGCTTTCTTT
- - TRBJ2-1 TRBV2 CASSVARDNEQFF TGTGCCAGCAGTGTGGCAAGAGACAATGAGCAGTTCTTC
few TRBD2 TRBJ2-7 TRBV4-1 CASKSSGNSYEQYF TGCGCCAGCAAAAGTAGCGGGAACTCCTACGAGCAGTACTTC
- - TRBJ1-1 TRBV7-8 CASSLGSRTEAFF TGTGCCAGCAGCTTAGGTTCGAGAACTGAAGCTTTCTTT
- - TRBJ1-2 TRBV14 CASSQGSNHYGYTF TGTGCCAGCAGCCAAGGGTCCAACCACTATGGCTACACCTTC
- TRBD1 TRBJ2-5 TRBV6-5 CASSYVGTGVQETQYF TGTGCCAGCAGTTACGTGGGGACAGGGGTCCAAGAGACCCAGTACTTC
few TRBD2 TRBJ2-7 TRBV5-6 CASSLGTSEHEQYF TGTGCCAGCAGCTTGGGGACTAGCGAGCACGAGCAGTACTTC
many - TRBJ2-5 TRBV3-1 CASSQGYPNFTQYF TGTGCCAGCAGCCAAGGCTACCCGAACTTCACCCAGTACTTC